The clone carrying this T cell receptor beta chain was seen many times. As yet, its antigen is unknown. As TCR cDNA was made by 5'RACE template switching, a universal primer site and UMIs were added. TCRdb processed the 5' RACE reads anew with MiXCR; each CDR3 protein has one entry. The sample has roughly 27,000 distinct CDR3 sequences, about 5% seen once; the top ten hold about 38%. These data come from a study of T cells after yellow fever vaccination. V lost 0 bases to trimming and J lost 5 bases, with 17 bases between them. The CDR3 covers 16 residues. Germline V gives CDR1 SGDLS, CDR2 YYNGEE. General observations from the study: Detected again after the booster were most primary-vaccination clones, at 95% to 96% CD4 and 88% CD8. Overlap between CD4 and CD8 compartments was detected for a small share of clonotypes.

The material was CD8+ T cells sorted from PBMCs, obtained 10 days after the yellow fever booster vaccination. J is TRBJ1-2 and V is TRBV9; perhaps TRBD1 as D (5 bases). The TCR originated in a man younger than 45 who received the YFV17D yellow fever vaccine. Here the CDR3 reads CASSVDISQGQYGYTF. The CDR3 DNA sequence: TGTGCCAGCAGCGTAGACATAAGCCAGGGTCAGTATGGCTACACCTTC. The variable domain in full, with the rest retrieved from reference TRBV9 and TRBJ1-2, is DSGVTQTPKHLITATGQRVTLRCSPRSGDLSVYWYQQSLDQGLQFLIQYYNGEERAKGNILERFSAQQFPDLHSELNLSSLELGDSALYFCASSVDISQGQYGYTFGSGTRLTVV.